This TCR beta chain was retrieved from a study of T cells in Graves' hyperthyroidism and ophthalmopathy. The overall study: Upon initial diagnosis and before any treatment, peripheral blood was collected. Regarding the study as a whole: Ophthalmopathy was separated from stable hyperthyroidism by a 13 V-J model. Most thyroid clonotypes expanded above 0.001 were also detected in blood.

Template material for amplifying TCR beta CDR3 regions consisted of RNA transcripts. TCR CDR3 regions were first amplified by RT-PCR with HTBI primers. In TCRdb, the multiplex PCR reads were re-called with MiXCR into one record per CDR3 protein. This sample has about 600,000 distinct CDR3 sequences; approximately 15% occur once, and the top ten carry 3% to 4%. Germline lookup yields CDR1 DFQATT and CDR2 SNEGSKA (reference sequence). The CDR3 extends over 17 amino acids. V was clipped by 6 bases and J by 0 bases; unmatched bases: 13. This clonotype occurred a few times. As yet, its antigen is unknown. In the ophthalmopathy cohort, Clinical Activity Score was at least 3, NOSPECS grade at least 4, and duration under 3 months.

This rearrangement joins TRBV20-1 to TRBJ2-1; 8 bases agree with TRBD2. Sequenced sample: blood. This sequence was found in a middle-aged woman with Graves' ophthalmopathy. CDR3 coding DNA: TGCAGTGCCAACTCCGGACGGGGGGGCTTCTCCTACAATGAGCAGTTCTTC. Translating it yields CSANSGRGGFSYNEQFF.